This is a list of T cell receptor beta chains from one sample in a study of blood T cell repertoires in COVID-19. TCRdb's copy holds only in-frame clones and misses some; the assay was immunoSEQ multiplex PCR. The sample gives roughly 200,000 clones, roughly 89% of which show up once; over 2% is in the top ten. The sequenced sample was PBMCs or T cells enriched from blood (not recorded which). These receptors originate from a woman aged 40-49 years with acute COVID-19. The CDR3 runs from the conserved cysteine through the conserved F or W. The D gene is left open where the match is weak. Expanded clones are given a class, and other clones once, few, many or no size at all.

j_call: TRBJ1-2
v_call: TRBV30
cdr3_length: 13
d_call: NA
clone_size: NA
cdr3_nt: TGTGCCTGGAACAGTAGGCAGGGAGGCGGCTACACCTTC
cdr3_aa: CAWNSRQGGGYTF

j_call: TRBJ2-1
v_call: TRBV18
cdr3_length: 18
d_call: TRBD1
clone_size: NA
cdr3_nt: TGTGCCAGCTCACCTTACGGGACAGGGAATAGTGCCTACAATGAGCAGTTCTTC
cdr3_aa: CASSPYGTGNSAYNEQFF

j_call: TRBJ1-5
v_call: TRBV19
cdr3_length: 15
d_call: NA
clone_size: NA
cdr3_nt: TGTGCCAGTAGTTTCGGACACCATAGCAATCAGCCCCAGCATTTT
cdr3_aa: CASSFGHHSNQPQHF

j_call: TRBJ1-5
v_call: TRBV5-1
cdr3_length: 15
d_call: NA
clone_size: NA
cdr3_nt: TGCGCCAGCAGCCCAGGGATGGGGAACAATCAGCCCCAGCATTTT
cdr3_aa: CASSPGMGNNQPQHF

j_call: TRBJ1-4
v_call: TRBV2
cdr3_length: 15
d_call: TRBD1
clone_size: NA
cdr3_nt: TGTGCCAGCAGTGCAGACAGGGGACTTAATGAAAAACTGTTTTTT
cdr3_aa: CASSADRGLNEKLFF

j_call: TRBJ2-1
v_call: TRBV7-3
cdr3_length: 17
d_call: TRBD2
clone_size: NA
cdr3_nt: TGTGCCAGCAGCTTAACAGTCCCTAGCGGGGGGGCAAATGAGCAGTTCTTC
cdr3_aa: CASSLTVPSGGANEQFF

j_call: TRBJ1-1
v_call: TRBV7-8
cdr3_length: 16
d_call: NA
clone_size: few
cdr3_nt: TGTGCCAGCAGCTTAAACAGGGTAGGGTTTGTCACTGAAGCTTTCTTT
cdr3_aa: CASSLNRVGFVTEAFF

j_call: TRBJ1-5
v_call: TRBV10-1
cdr3_length: 18
d_call: TRBD1
clone_size: NA
cdr3_nt: TGCGCCAGCAGTTCCGGGACAGCCAAAGAATATAGCAATCAGCCCCAGCATTTT
cdr3_aa: CASSSGTAKEYSNQPQHF

j_call: TRBJ2-6
v_call: TRBV6-5
cdr3_length: 16
d_call: NA
clone_size: few
cdr3_nt: TGTGCCAGCAGTAACTCCGACTCCTCTGGGGCCAACGTCCTGACTTTC
cdr3_aa: CASSNSDSSGANVLTF

j_call: TRBJ2-6
v_call: TRBV19
cdr3_length: 18
d_call: TRBD1
clone_size: once
cdr3_nt: TGTGCCAGTAAGTGGGGCGGGACAGGCCGCTCTGGGGCCAACGTCCTGACTTTC
cdr3_aa: CASKWGGTGRSGANVLTF

j_call: TRBJ2-3
v_call: TRBV10-1
cdr3_length: 15
d_call: TRBD2
clone_size: NA
cdr3_nt: TGCGCCAGCAGCTATACTAGCGGGCAACGGGATACGCAGTATTTT
cdr3_aa: CASSYTSGQRDTQYF

j_call: TRBJ1-2
v_call: TRBV2
cdr3_length: 14
d_call: NA
clone_size: NA
cdr3_nt: TGTGCCAGCAGTGGACTATTACTTAATTATGGCTACACCTTC
cdr3_aa: CASSGLLLNYGYTF

j_call: TRBJ2-2
v_call: TRBV19
cdr3_length: 14
d_call: TRBD2
clone_size: NA
cdr3_nt: TGTGCCAGTACGAGGCGGGGGGAGACCGGGGAGCTGTTTTTT
cdr3_aa: CASTRRGETGELFF

j_call: TRBJ2-7
v_call: TRBV5-4
cdr3_length: 18
d_call: TRBD2
clone_size: once
cdr3_nt: TGTGCCAGCAGCTTGGGTACTAGCGGGAGGGCCTATGCCTACGAGCAGTACTTC
cdr3_aa: CASSLGTSGRAYAYEQYF

j_call: TRBJ2-7
v_call: TRBV7-9
cdr3_length: 15
d_call: TRBD2
clone_size: NA
cdr3_nt: TGTGCCAGCAGCTCATTTGGCGGGGGTCGTTTGGAGCAGTACTTC
cdr3_aa: CASSSFGGGRLEQYF

j_call: TRBJ2-7
v_call: TRBV5-4
cdr3_length: 11
d_call: NA
clone_size: NA
cdr3_nt: TGTGCCAGCAGCTTGCGTCAGGAGCAGTACTTC
cdr3_aa: CASSLRQEQYF

j_call: TRBJ1-6
v_call: TRBV28
cdr3_length: 15
d_call: NA
clone_size: NA
cdr3_nt: TGTGCCAGCAGTTCCCAGCCGGGGGAGGGTTCACCCCTCCACTTT
cdr3_aa: CASSSQPGEGSPLHF

j_call: TRBJ1-1
v_call: TRBV6-5
cdr3_length: 14
d_call: NA
clone_size: once
cdr3_nt: TGTGCCAGCAGCAAAGAACACCGGAACACTGAAGCTTTCTTT
cdr3_aa: CASSKEHRNTEAFF

j_call: TRBJ2-5
v_call: TRBV7-2
cdr3_length: 14
d_call: TRBD2
clone_size: NA
cdr3_nt: TGTGCCAGCAGCCCAAGCGGGAGTACAGAGACCCAGTACTTC
cdr3_aa: CASSPSGSTETQYF

j_call: TRBJ1-1
v_call: TRBV9
cdr3_length: 14
d_call: NA
clone_size: NA
cdr3_nt: TGTGCCAGCAGCGTGTCAGGGCTGAACACTGAAGCTTTCTTT
cdr3_aa: CASSVSGLNTEAFF

j_call: TRBJ2-5
v_call: TRBV27
cdr3_length: 17
d_call: TRBD2
clone_size: NA
cdr3_nt: TGTGCCAGCAGTCCCCGAGGGCGGGGGGGCCGAGGAGAGACCCAGTACTTC
cdr3_aa: CASSPRGRGGRGETQYF

j_call: TRBJ2-5
v_call: TRBV10-3
cdr3_length: 14
d_call: TRBD2
clone_size: large
cdr3_nt: TGTGCCATCAGTGGGACTAGCGGGAGTGAGACCCAGTACTTC
cdr3_aa: CAISGTSGSETQYF

j_call: TRBJ1-4
v_call: TRBV28
cdr3_length: 13
d_call: TRBD1
clone_size: NA
cdr3_nt: TGTGCCAGCAGTGTACAGGGGGTTGAAAAACTGTTTTTT
cdr3_aa: CASSVQGVEKLFF

j_call: TRBJ2-6
v_call: TRBV27
cdr3_length: 18
d_call: TRBD1
clone_size: NA
cdr3_nt: TGTGCCAGCAGTGAGGCGACACCGGACAGGGCTGGGGCCAACGTCCTGACTTTC
cdr3_aa: CASSEATPDRAGANVLTF

j_call: TRBJ2-1
v_call: TRBV27
cdr3_length: 16
d_call: NA
clone_size: NA
cdr3_nt: TGTGCCAGCAGTTTAGTCCCAGCGGGCACCTACAATGAGCAGTTCTTC
cdr3_aa: CASSLVPAGTYNEQFF

j_call: TRBJ2-1
v_call: TRBV5-4
cdr3_length: 14
d_call: TRBD2
clone_size: NA
cdr3_nt: TGTGCCAGCAGCCCGATACCCGGGACTAAGGAGCAGTTCTTC
cdr3_aa: CASSPIPGTKEQFF

j_call: TRBJ2-2
v_call: TRBV3-1/TRBV3-2
cdr3_length: 16
d_call: NA
clone_size: NA
cdr3_nt: TGTGCCAGCAGCCAGGCGGGACGCAAAACGGGCGGGGAGCTGTTTTTT
cdr3_aa: CASSQAGRKTGGELFF

j_call: TRBJ2-5
v_call: TRBV4-1
cdr3_length: 17
d_call: TRBD1
clone_size: NA
cdr3_nt: TGCGCCAGCAGCCTCAGGGGACAGGGACTGACCCAAGAGACCCAGTACTTC
cdr3_aa: CASSLRGQGLTQETQYF

j_call: TRBJ2-1
v_call: TRBV6-2/TRBV6-3
cdr3_length: 16
d_call: NA
clone_size: NA
cdr3_nt: TGTGCCAGCAGTCACCCCCTCCCTAGCGAGGGGCATGAGCAGTTCTTC
cdr3_aa: CASSHPLPSEGHEQFF

j_call: TRBJ1-5
v_call: TRBV7-2
cdr3_length: 15
d_call: TRBD1
clone_size: NA
cdr3_nt: TGTGCCAGCAGCACCGGGACAGGGGGACATCAGCCCCAGCATTTT
cdr3_aa: CASSTGTGGHQPQHF

j_call: TRBJ2-1
v_call: TRBV5-1
cdr3_length: 15
d_call: NA
clone_size: NA
cdr3_nt: TGCGCCAGCAGCTGGTCAGGGGGGACGGACAATGAGCAGTTCTTC
cdr3_aa: CASSWSGGTDNEQFF

j_call: TRBJ2-1
v_call: TRBV19
cdr3_length: 13
d_call: TRBD2
clone_size: NA
cdr3_nt: TGTGCCAGTTTTAAGCGGGAGGGCAATGAGCAGTTCTTC
cdr3_aa: CASFKREGNEQFF

j_call: TRBJ2-5
v_call: TRBV5-1
cdr3_length: 17
d_call: NA
clone_size: once
cdr3_nt: TGCGCCAGCAGCTTGGCGGCCGGCAGGGGTAGTCAAGAGACCCAGTACTTC
cdr3_aa: CASSLAAGRGSQETQYF

j_call: TRBJ2-7
v_call: TRBV12-5
cdr3_length: 14
d_call: NA
clone_size: NA
cdr3_nt: TGTGCTAGTGCCAGGGGTTTTTCTGGGGACGAGCAGTACTTC
cdr3_aa: CASARGFSGDEQYF

j_call: TRBJ2-3
v_call: TRBV7-3
cdr3_length: 18
d_call: TRBD1
clone_size: NA
cdr3_nt: TGTGCCAGCAGCTCTCCCACCGGGACAGGGAAGAGGACAGATACGCAGTATTTT
cdr3_aa: CASSSPTGTGKRTDTQYF

j_call: TRBJ2-4
v_call: TRBV7-2
cdr3_length: 13
d_call: NA
clone_size: NA
cdr3_nt: TGTGCCAGCAGCCCGGAGAGGGGGAACATTCAGTACTTC
cdr3_aa: CASSPERGNIQYF

j_call: TRBJ2-1
v_call: TRBV2
cdr3_length: 16
d_call: TRBD2
clone_size: NA
cdr3_nt: TGTGCCAGCAGTGACCTACTGGCGGGGGAGCCCAATGAGCAGTTCTTC
cdr3_aa: CASSDLLAGEPNEQFF

j_call: TRBJ1-1
v_call: TRBV7-9
cdr3_length: 14
d_call: TRBD1
clone_size: NA
cdr3_nt: TGTGCCAGCAGCGCCCGGGACAGTTACACTGAAGCTTTCTTT
cdr3_aa: CASSARDSYTEAFF

j_call: TRBJ1-2
v_call: TRBV6-4
cdr3_length: 13
d_call: NA
clone_size: NA
cdr3_nt: TGTGCCAGTTCCTATACAGGGAACGAGGGCTACACCTTC
cdr3_aa: CASSYTGNEGYTF

j_call: TRBJ1-6
v_call: TRBV30
cdr3_length: 13
d_call: TRBD1
clone_size: NA
cdr3_nt: TGTGCCTGGACCCCAGGGGGCATTTCACCCCTCCACTTT
cdr3_aa: CAWTPGGISPLHF

j_call: TRBJ1-4
v_call: TRBV29-1
cdr3_length: 16
d_call: NA
clone_size: NA
cdr3_nt: TGCAGCGTTGAAGTTTCTGTGAGGACTCCGGGCGAAAAACTGTTTTTT
cdr3_aa: CSVEVSVRTPGEKLFF

j_call: TRBJ2-2
v_call: TRBV28
cdr3_length: 14
d_call: NA
clone_size: NA
cdr3_nt: TGTGCCAGCAGTTTGGGAGGAAACACCGGGGAGCTGTTTTTT
cdr3_aa: CASSLGGNTGELFF

j_call: TRBJ1-5
v_call: TRBV2
cdr3_length: 15
d_call: NA
clone_size: NA
cdr3_nt: TGTGCCAGCCAGTCCAAGGGGCCGAGCAATCAGCCCCAGCATTTT
cdr3_aa: CASQSKGPSNQPQHF

j_call: TRBJ1-5
v_call: TRBV28
cdr3_length: 17
d_call: TRBD1
clone_size: NA
cdr3_nt: TGTGCCAGCAGATTAGGCACGGGACAGGGCGGCAATCAGCCCCAGCATTTT
cdr3_aa: CASRLGTGQGGNQPQHF

j_call: TRBJ2-2
v_call: TRBV5-4
cdr3_length: 15
d_call: TRBD2
clone_size: NA
cdr3_nt: TGTGCCAGCAGCAGACTAGCGGAGAACACCGGGGAGCTGTTTTTT
cdr3_aa: CASSRLAENTGELFF

j_call: TRBJ1-3
v_call: TRBV6-5
cdr3_length: 14
d_call: TRBD1
clone_size: NA
cdr3_nt: TGTGCCAGCAGCAACAGGGGGCTGGTTGACACCATATATTTT
cdr3_aa: CASSNRGLVDTIYF

j_call: TRBJ2-3
v_call: TRBV2
cdr3_length: 17
d_call: TRBD2
clone_size: NA
cdr3_nt: TGTGCCAGCAGTCGTCGGGGACTAGCGGCGATGTCGGATACGCAGTATTTT
cdr3_aa: CASSRRGLAAMSDTQYF

j_call: TRBJ2-3
v_call: TRBV3-1/TRBV3-2
cdr3_length: 17
d_call: TRBD2
clone_size: NA
cdr3_nt: TGTGCCAGCAGCCCAAACCGGGGTGGCGGGGGGGCAGATACGCAGTATTTT
cdr3_aa: CASSPNRGGGGADTQYF

j_call: TRBJ1-1
v_call: TRBV25-1
cdr3_length: 13
d_call: NA
clone_size: NA
cdr3_nt: TGTGCCAGTGTACAGGGCAGGGGCACTGAAGCTTTCTTT
cdr3_aa: CASVQGRGTEAFF